This T cell receptor beta chain derives from a study of CD8+CD57+ T cells in acquired aplastic anemia. Study-wide context: On average, healthy donors gave about 10.8 million reads for CD4+ cells. Study observations and caveats: Between patients and controls, CD8+ Simpson's diversity did not vary significantly. About 30 CD8+ CDR3 sequences occurred in both the patients and the controls.

V was cut by 5 bases and J by 7 bases, with 15 bases left in between. This CDR3 spans 15 amino acids. Germline-derived CDR1 and CDR2 are LNHNV and YYDKDF (reference sequence). Genomic DNA provided the template from which TCR beta VDJ and CDR3 profiles were obtained. In TCRdb, the reads were re-called with MiXCR into one record per CDR3 protein. The table includes approximately 200,000 distinct CDR3 sequences, around 60% detected once. A remark on this clonotype: Its antigen remains unidentified.

Sequencing was carried out using sorted CD4+, CD8+, or CD8+CD57+ T cells (not recorded which) from PBMCs. V is TRBV15 and J is TRBJ1-6; maybe TRBD1 (5 bases). The clonotype was recovered from a human donor in good health. The CDR3 is CATSYRTGPNSPLHF. DNA for the CDR3: TGTGCCACCAGCTACCGGACGGGGCCAAATTCACCCCTCCACTTT.